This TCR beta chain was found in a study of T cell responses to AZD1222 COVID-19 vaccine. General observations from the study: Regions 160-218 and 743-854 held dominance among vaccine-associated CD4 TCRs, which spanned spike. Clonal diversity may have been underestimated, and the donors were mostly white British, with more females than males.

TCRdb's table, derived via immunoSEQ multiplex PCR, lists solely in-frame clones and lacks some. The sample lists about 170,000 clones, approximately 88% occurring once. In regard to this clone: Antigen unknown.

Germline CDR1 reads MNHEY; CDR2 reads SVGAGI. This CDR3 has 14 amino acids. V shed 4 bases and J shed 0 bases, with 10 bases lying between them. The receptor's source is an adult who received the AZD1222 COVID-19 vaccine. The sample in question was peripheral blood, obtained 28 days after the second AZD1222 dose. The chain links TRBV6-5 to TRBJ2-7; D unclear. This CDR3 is CASSSGPNSYEQYF. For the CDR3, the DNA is TGTGCCAGCAGTTCGGGCCCTAACTCCTACGAGCAGTACTTC.